These T cell receptor beta chains were read from a single sample in a study of blood T cell repertoires in COVID-19. TCRdb keeps only in-frame clones here, not all; method: immunoSEQ multiplex PCR. Of under 250,000 clones detected, less than 85% appear once; the ten largest clones hold about 2.5%. Material: peripheral blood. The receptor source for this set is a woman in her 70s with active or convalescent COVID-19. Both conserved end residues are trimmed from each CDR3. Fields, in order: V gene, clone size, CDR3 protein. The size entry is marked missing in some rows and otherwise reads once, few, many or a size class.

TRBV21-1,-,ASSGRRELNTEAF
TRBV28,-,ASLEREWSPLH
TRBV12-3/TRBV12-4,-,ASSLVQGETQY
TRBV19,-,ASSSTGLLYGYT
TRBV6-5,once,ASGSGDIRYEQY
TRBV6-5,once,ASSGGWGVGEKLF
TRBV7-2,-,ASSGTPVYGYT
TRBV7-8,-,ASSVSPGGYT
TRBV27,few,ASRTPSGILYNEQF
TRBV24-1,-,ATSTPTVQETQY
TRBV7-6,-,ARNREGVNTEAF